Below, 6 T cell receptor beta chains from the same sample are listed, as sequenced in a study of blood T cells in healthy people across ages. Then a second PCR, running about 6 to 12 cycles, was carried out with a sample-barcoded 5' primer and a J-beta primer mix. TCRdb reprocessed the 5' RACE reads with MiXCR, giving one entry per CDR3 protein. The sample carries under 2,000,000 distinct CDR3 sequences, around half recorded once. Sequenced sample: blood. The receptors come from a woman aged 35 to 49 in good health.

The V call is TRBV29-1, the J call TRBJ2-6, with D uncertain. Per the germline V gene, CDR1 is SQVTM and CDR2 is ANQGSEA. Trimming stripped 4 bases from V and 1 base from J, with 11 bases between. This CDR3 comprises 15 residues. CDR3 DNA sequence: TGCAGCGTTGGCGGCCTAACGTCTGGGGCCAACGTCCTGACTTTC. The encoded protein is CSVGGLTSGANVLTF.

As to this clonotype: Germline and junction disagree at one end, which may indicate a read error. V is TRBV11-2 and J is TRBJ2-1; possibly TRBD2 for D (8 bases). CDR3 size: 16 residues. Germline V gene lookup returns CDR1 SGHAT and CDR2 FQNNGV. CDR3 nucleotide sequence: TGTGCCAGCAGCTTAGACGGGAGGGGGCCCTACAGTGAGCAGTTCTTC. It encodes CASSLDGRGPYSEQFF.

The sample holds many counts of this clonotype. The chain employs TRBV4-2 and TRBJ2-7; D might be TRBD1 (6 bases). The germline V and J ends were trimmed by 0 bases and 2 bases, with 14 bases remaining between them. The CDR3 covers 16 residues. CDR1 LGHNA and CDR2 YNFKEQ come from the germline V gene. This CDR3 reads CASSQERAGDTYEQYF. Here the CDR3 DNA reads TGTGCCAGCAGCCAAGAAAGGGCAGGGGACACCTACGAGCAGTACTTC.

In this sample, this clonotype turned up a few times. The rearrangement uses TRBV2 and TRBJ1-2; tentative D call: TRBD1 (6 bases). The V end lost 8 bases, the J end lost 2 bases, and 9 bases lay between the germline ends. Germline values: CDR1 SNHLY, CDR2 FYNNEI. CDR3 length equals 12 residues. CDR3 sequence reads: CASADRNYGYTF. The CDR3 nucleotides read TGTGCCAGCGCCGACAGGAACTATGGCTACACCTTC.

This clonotype has just a few counts. The V call is TRBV10-1, the J call TRBJ2-5, with D perhaps matching TRBD2 (5 bases). Germline CDR1 is WNHNN and CDR2 is SYGVQD (reference sequence). The CDR3 spans 18 residues. V dropped 1 base and J dropped 0 bases, with 18 bases sitting between them. DNA of the CDR3: TGCGCCAGCAGTGAGTTCGGGGTTACGGTACCGTACCAAGAGACCCAGTACTTC. This translates into CASSEFGVTVPYQETQYF.

V and J are TRBV12-3 or TRBV12-4 and TRBJ2-7; D uncertain. V was clipped by 2 bases and J by 7 bases, with 12 bases between them. The CDR3 has 13 residues. The CDR3, as DNA: TGTGCCAGCAGTTTACGGGTTTACAATGAGCAGTACTTC. Translation: CASSLRVYNEQYF.